The entry below describes one TCR beta chain. The antigen is unknown. The sample originates from a study of OX40 agonist ivuxolimab in advanced cancers. The wider study: Cancers in dose escalation were hepatocellular, melanoma, renal cell and head and neck. Study-wide results and caveats: Within 6 weeks, CD4+ and CD8+ blood T cells expanded clonally at 0.1 to 3.0 mg/kg. Certain nonresponders additionally had low normalized T-cell clonal expansion.

Cycle 7 day 1, cycle 4 day 1, and baseline were the timepoints at which blood was sampled. Profiling relied on immunoSEQ multiplex PCR, and the TCRdb table lists in-frame clones only, not all of them. The sample consists of about 110,000 clones, approximately 90% of them appearing once. Germline V gives CDR1 MNHEY, CDR2 SMNVEV (reference sequence). CDR3 size: 13 residues. Trimming shortened V by 2 bases and J by 1 base, and 6 bases separated the two germline ends. The chain joins TRBV27 to TRBJ2-7, with a possible D match to TRBD1 (6 bases). This sequence was found in an adult with an advanced solid tumor such as melanoma, head and neck, liver or kidney cancer. The source material was CD4+ or CD8+ T cells sorted from blood, sampled in a trial of the OX40 agonist ivuxolimab. Here the CDR3 reads CASSLTGSYEQYF. The CDR3 bases are TGTGCCAGCAGTTTAACAGGGTCCTACGAGCAGTACTTC.